This paragraph covers one TCR beta chain sequence. V dropped 2 bases and J dropped 6 bases, with 8 bases sitting between them. Germline V gene data show CDR1 as SGHVS and CDR2 as FQNEAQ. The CDR3 is 13 residues long. MiXCR, applied by TCRdb to the RT-PCR reads, yields one record per CDR3 protein. The data hold hundreds of distinct CDR3 sequences, with around 40% observed a single time. The sequence derives from a female donor with primary Sjogren's syndrome. The chain carries TRBV7-8 and TRBJ2-4; D gene uncertain. The specimen was memory CD4+ T cells from salivary gland. CDR3 coding DNA: TGTGCCAGCAGCTTAAACAGCGTAAACATTCAGTACTTC. Translating it yields CASSLNSVNIQYF.